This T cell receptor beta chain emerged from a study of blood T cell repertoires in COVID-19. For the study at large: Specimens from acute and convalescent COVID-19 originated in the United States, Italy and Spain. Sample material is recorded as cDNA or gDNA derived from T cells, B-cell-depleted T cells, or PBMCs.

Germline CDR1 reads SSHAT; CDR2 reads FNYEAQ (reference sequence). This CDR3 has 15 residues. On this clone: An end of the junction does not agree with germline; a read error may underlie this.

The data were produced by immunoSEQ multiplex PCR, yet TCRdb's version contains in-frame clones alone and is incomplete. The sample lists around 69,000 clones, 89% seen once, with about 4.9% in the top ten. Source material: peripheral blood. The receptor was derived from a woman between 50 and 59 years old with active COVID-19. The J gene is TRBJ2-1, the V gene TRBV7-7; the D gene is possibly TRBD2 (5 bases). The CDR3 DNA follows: TGTGCTAGCAGCCAAATAGGAGGTCGCGTCAATGAGCAGTTCTTC. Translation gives CASSQIGGRVNEQFF.